The 2 T cell receptor beta chains reported below all come from one sample, sequenced in a study of shared clonotypes between healthy human individuals. Using immunoSEQ multiplex PCR, the repertoire was profiled, and TCRdb retains in-frame clones only, with some absent. The sample has about 2.3 million clones, approximately 90% seen once; the top ten hold roughly 0.34%. Source material: naive CD4+ T cells from PBMCs. Subset specified: CD45RA+ positively selected. The receptor source for this set is a man younger than 30 in good health. Some clones in this sample may be carry-over from other donors' samples.

The chain has TRBV7-8 and TRBJ2-1; perhaps TRBD2 as D (6 bases). The CDR3 spans 13 residues. In germline, CDR1 is SGHVS, CDR2 FQNEAQ. Deletions cut 1 base from V and 7 bases from J, with 8 bases between. DNA for the CDR3: TGTGCCAGCAGCTTAGATGGGAGGAATGAGCAGTTCTTC. It codes for CASSLDGRNEQFF.

The chain carries TRBV19 and TRBJ2-7, with 10 bases fitting TRBD2. Germline V gene data show CDR1 as LNHDA and CDR2 as SQIVND (reference sequence). This CDR3 is 17 amino acids long. The ends lost 5 bases at V and 2 bases at J; junction bases unmatched: 12. CDR3 in amino acids: CASSALWGLAKAYEQYF. The CDR3 region has the DNA TGTGCCAGTAGTGCTCTATGGGGACTAGCGAAAGCCTACGAGCAGTACTTC.